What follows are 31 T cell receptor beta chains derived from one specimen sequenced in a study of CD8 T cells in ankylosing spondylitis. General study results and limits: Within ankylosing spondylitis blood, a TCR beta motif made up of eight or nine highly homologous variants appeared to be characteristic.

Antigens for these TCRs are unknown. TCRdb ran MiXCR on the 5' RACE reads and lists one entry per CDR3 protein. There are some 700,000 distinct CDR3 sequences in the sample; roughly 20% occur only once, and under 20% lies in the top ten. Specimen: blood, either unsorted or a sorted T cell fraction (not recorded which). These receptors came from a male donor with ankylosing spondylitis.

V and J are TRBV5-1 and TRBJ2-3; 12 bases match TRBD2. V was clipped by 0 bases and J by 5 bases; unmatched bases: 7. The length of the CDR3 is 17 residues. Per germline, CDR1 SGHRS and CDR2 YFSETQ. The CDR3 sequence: CASSLAWPSGRGDTQYF. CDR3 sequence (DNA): TGCGCCAGCAGCTTGGCCTGGCCTAGCGGGAGGGGAGATACGCAGTATTTT.

CDR3 residues: CASSFGWNTGELFF. CDR3 nucleotide sequence: TGTGCCAGCAGTTTCGGGTGGAACACCGGGGAGCTGTTTTTT. The chain has TRBV12-3 or TRBV12-4 and TRBJ2-2; D is undetermined. This CDR3 region has 14 residues. The V end lost 3 bases, the J end lost 1 base, and 6 bases lay between the germline ends.

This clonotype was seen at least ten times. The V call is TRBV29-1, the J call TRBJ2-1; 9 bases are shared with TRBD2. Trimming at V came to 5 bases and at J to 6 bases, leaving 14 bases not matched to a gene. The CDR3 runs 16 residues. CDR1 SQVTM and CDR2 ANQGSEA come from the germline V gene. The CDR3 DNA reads TGCAGCGTTCCTACCGTTTGGACTAGCGATTTCAATGAGCAGTTCTTC. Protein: CSVPTVWTSDFNEQFF.

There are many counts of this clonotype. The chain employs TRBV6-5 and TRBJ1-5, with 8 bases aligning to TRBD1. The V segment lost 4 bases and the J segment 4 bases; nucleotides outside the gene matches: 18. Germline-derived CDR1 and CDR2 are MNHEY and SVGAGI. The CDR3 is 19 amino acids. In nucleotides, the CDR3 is TGTGCCAGCAGTTCAACGGGGACAGGCGGGGTTCTCGGAAATCAGCCCCAGCATTTT. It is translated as CASSSTGTGGVLGNQPQHF.

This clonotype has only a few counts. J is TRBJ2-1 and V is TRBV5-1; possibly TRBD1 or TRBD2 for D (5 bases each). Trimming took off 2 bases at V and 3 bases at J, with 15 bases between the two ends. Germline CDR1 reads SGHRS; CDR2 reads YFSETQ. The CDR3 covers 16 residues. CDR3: CASSLDPGRIYNEQFF. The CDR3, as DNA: TGCGCCAGCAGCTTAGACCCGGGACGGATCTACAATGAGCAGTTCTTC.

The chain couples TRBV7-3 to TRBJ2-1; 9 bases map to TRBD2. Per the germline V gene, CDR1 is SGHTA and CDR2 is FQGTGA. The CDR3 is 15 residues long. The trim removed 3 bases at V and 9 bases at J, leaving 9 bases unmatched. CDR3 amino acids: CASSFAGGRFGEQFF. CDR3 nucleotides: TGTGCCAGCAGCTTTGCGGGGGGGCGTTTCGGTGAGCAGTTCTTC. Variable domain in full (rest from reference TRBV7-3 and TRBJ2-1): GAGVSQTPSNKVTEKGKYVELRCDPISGHTALYWYRQSLGQGPEFLIYFQGTGAADDSGLPNDRFFAVRPEGSVSTLKIQRTERGDSAVYLCASSFAGGRFGEQFFGPGTRLTVL.

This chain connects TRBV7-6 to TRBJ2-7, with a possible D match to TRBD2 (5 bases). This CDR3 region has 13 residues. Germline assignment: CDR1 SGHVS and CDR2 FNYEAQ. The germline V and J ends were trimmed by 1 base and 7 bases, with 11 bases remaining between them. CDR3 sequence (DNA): TGTGCCAGCAGCTTAGTCCCCGAGGGAGAGCAGTACTTC. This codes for CASSLVPEGEQYF.

Here the CDR3 reads CASSQDRVAGGEQYF. CDR3 nucleotide sequence: TGTGCCAGCAGCCAAGATAGAGTAGCGGGAGGGGAGCAGTACTTC. The chain uses TRBV4-2 and TRBJ2-7; 11 bases map to TRBD2. From germline, CDR1 is LGHNA and CDR2 YNFKEQ. CDR3 size: 15 residues. Trimming took 0 bases from V and 7 from J; bases not matched to a gene: 5.

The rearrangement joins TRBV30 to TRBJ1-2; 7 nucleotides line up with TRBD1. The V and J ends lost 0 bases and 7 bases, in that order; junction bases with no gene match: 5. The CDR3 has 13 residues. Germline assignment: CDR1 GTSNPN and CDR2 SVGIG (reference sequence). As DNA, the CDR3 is TGTGCCTGGAGTGTAACAGGGGAGGGTGGCTACACCTTC. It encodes CAWSVTGEGGYTF.

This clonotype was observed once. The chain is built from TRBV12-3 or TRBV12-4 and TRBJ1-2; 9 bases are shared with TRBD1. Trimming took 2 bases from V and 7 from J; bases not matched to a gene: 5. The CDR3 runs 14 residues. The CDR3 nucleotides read TGTGCCAGCAGTTTAATGGACAGGGGTGCTGGCTACACCTTC. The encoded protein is CASSLMDRGAGYTF.

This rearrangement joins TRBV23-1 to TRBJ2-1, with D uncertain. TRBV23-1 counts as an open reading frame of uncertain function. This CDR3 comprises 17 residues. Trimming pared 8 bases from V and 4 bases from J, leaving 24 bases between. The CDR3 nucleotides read TGCGCCAGCTATGTCCGGCAAAAGGGAAGACCATACAATGAGCAGTTCTTC. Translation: CASYVRQKGRPYNEQFF.

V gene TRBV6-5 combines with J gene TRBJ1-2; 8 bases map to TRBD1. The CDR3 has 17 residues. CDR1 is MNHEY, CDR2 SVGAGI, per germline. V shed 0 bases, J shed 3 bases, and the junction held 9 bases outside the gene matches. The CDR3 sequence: CASSYSSQGALHYGYTF. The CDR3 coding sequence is TGTGCCAGCAGTTACTCGAGTCAGGGGGCGCTTCACTATGGCTACACCTTC.

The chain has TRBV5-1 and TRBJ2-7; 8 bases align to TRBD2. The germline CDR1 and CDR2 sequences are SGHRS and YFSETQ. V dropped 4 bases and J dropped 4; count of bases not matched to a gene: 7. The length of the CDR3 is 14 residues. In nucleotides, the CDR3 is TGCGCCAGCAGCCTCGGGAGGGCCGAGTACGAGCAGTACTTC. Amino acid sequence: CASSLGRAEYEQYF.

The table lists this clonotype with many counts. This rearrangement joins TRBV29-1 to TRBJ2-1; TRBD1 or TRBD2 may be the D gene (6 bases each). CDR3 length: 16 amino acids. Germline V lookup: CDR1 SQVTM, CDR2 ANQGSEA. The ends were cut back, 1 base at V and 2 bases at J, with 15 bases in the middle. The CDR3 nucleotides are TGCAGCGTTGAAGCCTCGGGGGCCCGGGCCTACAATGAGCAGTTCTTC. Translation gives CSVEASGARAYNEQFF.

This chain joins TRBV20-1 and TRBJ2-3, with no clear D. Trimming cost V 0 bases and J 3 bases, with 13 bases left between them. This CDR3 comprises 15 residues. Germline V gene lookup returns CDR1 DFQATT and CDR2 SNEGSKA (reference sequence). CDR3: CSARDLRGGTDTQYF. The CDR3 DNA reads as TGCAGTGCTAGAGATCTGCGAGGTGGAACAGATACGCAGTATTTT.

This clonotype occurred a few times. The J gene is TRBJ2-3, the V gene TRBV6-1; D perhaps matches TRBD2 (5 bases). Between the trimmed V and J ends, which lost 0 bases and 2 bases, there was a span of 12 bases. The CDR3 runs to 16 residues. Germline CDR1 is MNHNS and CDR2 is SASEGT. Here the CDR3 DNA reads TGTGCCAGCAGTGAAGCGGTCGCGGGCTTCACAGATACGCAGTATTTT. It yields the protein CASSEAVAGFTDTQYF.

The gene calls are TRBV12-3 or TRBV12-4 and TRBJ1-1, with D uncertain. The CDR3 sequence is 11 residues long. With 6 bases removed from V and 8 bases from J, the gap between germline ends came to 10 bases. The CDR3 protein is CASSRVSEAFF. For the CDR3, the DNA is TGTGCCAGCAGCCGCGTCTCGGAAGCTTTCTTT.

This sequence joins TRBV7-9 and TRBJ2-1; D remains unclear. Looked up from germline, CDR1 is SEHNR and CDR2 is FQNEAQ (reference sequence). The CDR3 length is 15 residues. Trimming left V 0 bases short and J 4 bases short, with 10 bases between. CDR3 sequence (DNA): TGTGCCAGCAGCTTAGCGCTTTCAGAGTACAATGAGCAGTTCTTC. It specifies CASSLALSEYNEQFF.

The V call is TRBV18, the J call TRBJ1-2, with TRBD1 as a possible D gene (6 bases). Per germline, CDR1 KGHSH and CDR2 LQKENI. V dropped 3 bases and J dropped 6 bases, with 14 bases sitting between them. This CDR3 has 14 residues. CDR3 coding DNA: TGTGCCAGCTCACCCGGTACAGGGATCGATGGCTACACCTTC. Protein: CASSPGTGIDGYTF.

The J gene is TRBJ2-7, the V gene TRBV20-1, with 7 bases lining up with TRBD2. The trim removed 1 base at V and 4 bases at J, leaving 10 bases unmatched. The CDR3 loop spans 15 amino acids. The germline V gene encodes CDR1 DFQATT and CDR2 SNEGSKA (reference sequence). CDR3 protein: CSARAGRTGTYEQYF. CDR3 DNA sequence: TGCAGTGCTAGAGCCGGGAGGACGGGGACGTACGAGCAGTACTTC.

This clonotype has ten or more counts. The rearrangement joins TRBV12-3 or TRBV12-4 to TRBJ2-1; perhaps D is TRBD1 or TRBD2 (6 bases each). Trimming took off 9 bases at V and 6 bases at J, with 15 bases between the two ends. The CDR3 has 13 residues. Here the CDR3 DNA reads TGTGCCAGGGGAGGAGGGGGTTTCAATGAGCAGTTCTTC. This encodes CARGGGGFNEQFF.

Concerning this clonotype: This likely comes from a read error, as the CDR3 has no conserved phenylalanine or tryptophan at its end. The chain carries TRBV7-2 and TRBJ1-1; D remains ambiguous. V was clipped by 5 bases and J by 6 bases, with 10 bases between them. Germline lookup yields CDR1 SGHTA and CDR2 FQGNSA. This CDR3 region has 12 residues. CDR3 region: CASSPRAAEAFL. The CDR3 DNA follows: TGTGCCAGCAGCCCTCGGGCCGCTGAAGCTTTCCTT.

CDR3 protein: CASSLSTRMARDEQFF. The DNA for the CDR3 is TGTGCCAGCAGCCTTTCGACTAGAATGGCGAGGGATGAGCAGTTCTTC. This rearrangement joins TRBV3-1 to TRBJ2-1, with D maybe TRBD2 (6 bases). The CDR3 extends over 16 amino acids. In germline, CDR1 is LGHDT, CDR2 YNNKEL (reference sequence). V was shortened by 4 bases and J by 8 bases, with 21 bases between the two germline ends.

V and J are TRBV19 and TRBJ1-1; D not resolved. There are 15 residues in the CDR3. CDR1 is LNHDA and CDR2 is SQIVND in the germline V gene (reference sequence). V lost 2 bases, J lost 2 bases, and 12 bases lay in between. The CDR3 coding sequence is TGTGCCAGTAGTATATATAGCGCTGGCAACACTGAAGCTTTCTTT. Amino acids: CASSIYSAGNTEAFF. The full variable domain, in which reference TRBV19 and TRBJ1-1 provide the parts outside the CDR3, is DGGITQSPKYLFRKEGQNVTLSCEQNLNHDAMYWYRQDPGQGLRLIYYSQIVNDFQKGDIAEGYSVSREKKESFPLTVTSAQKNPTAFYLCASSIYSAGNTEAFFGQGTRLTVV.

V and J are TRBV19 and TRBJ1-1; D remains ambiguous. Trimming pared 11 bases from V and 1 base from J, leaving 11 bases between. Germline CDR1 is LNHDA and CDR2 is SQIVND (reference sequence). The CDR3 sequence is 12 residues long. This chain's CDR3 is CAERGGNTEAFF. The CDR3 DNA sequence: TGTGCCGAACGGGGAGGGAACACTGAAGCTTTCTTT.

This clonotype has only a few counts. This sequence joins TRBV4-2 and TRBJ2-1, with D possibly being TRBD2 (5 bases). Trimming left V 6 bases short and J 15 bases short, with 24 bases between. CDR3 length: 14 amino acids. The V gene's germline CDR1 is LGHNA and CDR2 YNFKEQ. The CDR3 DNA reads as TGTGCCAGCAGTCCTTCGCCGAGGGCTGGTCAGTTGTTCTTC. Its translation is CASSPSPRAGQLFF.

The CDR3 reads CASSKTLGQGDPDTQYF. DNA of the CDR3: TGTGCCAGCAGCAAAACCCTGGGACAGGGTGACCCAGATACGCAGTATTTT. The rearrangement links TRBV21-1 to TRBJ2-3; no DNA check was done on the table's D call, TRBD1. TRBV21-1 is reported as a pseudogene. CDR3 size: 17 residues.

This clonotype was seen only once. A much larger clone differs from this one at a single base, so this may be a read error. CDR3 coding DNA: TGTGCCAGCAGCCCCGGGACCGAAGAGACCCAGTTCTTC. Amino acids: CASSPGTEETQFF. The chain combines TRBV5-5 with TRBJ2-1; tentatively, D is TRBD1 or TRBD2 (5 bases each). CDR1 and CDR2 from the germline V gene are SGHKS and YYEKEE (reference sequence). V lost 4 bases and J lost 13, with 18 bases in between. The CDR3 extends over 13 amino acids.

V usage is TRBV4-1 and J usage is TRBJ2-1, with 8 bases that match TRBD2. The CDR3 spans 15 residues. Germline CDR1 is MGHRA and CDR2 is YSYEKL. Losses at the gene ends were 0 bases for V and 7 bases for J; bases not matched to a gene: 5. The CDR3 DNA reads TGCGCCAGCAGCCAAGATCCGGGGGGGGGAAATGAGCAGTTCTTC. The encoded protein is CASSQDPGGGNEQFF.

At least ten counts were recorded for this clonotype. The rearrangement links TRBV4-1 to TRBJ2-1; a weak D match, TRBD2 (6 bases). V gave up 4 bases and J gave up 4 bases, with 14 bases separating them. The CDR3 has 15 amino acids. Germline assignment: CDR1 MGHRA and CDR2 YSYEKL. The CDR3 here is CASSPKTGTYNEQFF. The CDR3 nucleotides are TGCGCCAGCAGCCCGAAGACCGGGACTTACAATGAGCAGTTCTTC.

This CDR3 reads CSASPLAGRIKETQYF. In DNA form, the CDR3 reads TGCAGTGCTAGTCCCCTAGCGGGCCGAATTAAAGAGACCCAGTACTTC. This chain connects TRBV20-1 to TRBJ2-5; 8 bases align to TRBD2. CDR1 is DFQATT, CDR2 SNEGSKA, per germline (reference sequence). The CDR3 length is 16 residues. V trimming: 3 bases; J trimming: 3 bases; junction bases outside the gene matches: 12.